The 19 T cell receptor beta chains listed next were all sequenced from one sample in a study of T-cell reconstitution after alpha-beta-depleted transplantation in children. The library targeted TCRbeta and was prepared with unique molecular identifiers. TCRdb re-called the PCR reads with MiXCR, one entry per CDR3 protein. In the table there are around 450,000 distinct CDR3 sequences, around 15% of which are singletons. The source material was PBMCs, mostly from graft donor cells, sampled 360 days after TCRalphabeta/CD19-depleted stem cell transplant. These receptors all stem from a boy younger than two who had a stem cell transplant for Wiskott-Aldrich syndrome, so the T cells may come from the graft donor.

Comment on this clonotype: At one of its ends the junction is not consistent with the germline gene, which may arise from a read error. The chain joins TRBV12-5 to TRBJ1-1; D is undetermined. Germline-derived CDR1 and CDR2 are LGHNT and FRNRAP. CDR3 length: 17 residues. CDR3 bases: TGTCCTAGTGGTTTGGTAACATTGCCGAAGGGTGACACTGAAGCTTTCTTT. Its protein product is CPSGLVTLPKGDTEAFF.

The genes are TRBV7-2 and TRBJ2-5, with a possible D match to TRBD2 (5 bases). Deletions cut 1 base from V and 6 bases from J, with 9 bases between. Germline loops: CDR1 SGHTA, CDR2 FQGNSA. The CDR3 has 13 amino acids. CDR3 region: CASSLGPSKTQYF. The CDR3 DNA reads as TGTGCCAGCAGCTTAGGACCTAGCAAGACCCAGTACTTC.

This clonotype has only a few counts. The chain employs TRBV7-8 and TRBJ2-6; the D gene is possibly TRBD2 (7 bases). V lost 5 bases and J 3 bases, leaving 14 bases between the germline ends. Germline V gene sequence: CDR1 SGHVS, CDR2 FQNEAQ. The CDR3 has 16 residues. The CDR3 nucleotides are TGTGCCAGCAGCCTTAGGGGGGGGCTTGGGGCCAACGTCCTGACTTTC. Protein: CASSLRGGLGANVLTF.

The J gene is TRBJ2-7, the V gene TRBV12-3 or TRBV12-4; 12 bases match TRBD2. The CDR3 loop spans 16 amino acids. The V gene end was trimmed by 6 bases and the J gene end by 0 bases; junction bases not matched to a gene: 6. The CDR3 spells CASSGTSGGLSYEQYF. CDR3 DNA sequence: TGTGCCAGCAGCGGTACTAGCGGGGGGCTCTCCTACGAGCAGTACTTC.

This clonotype was recorded at least ten times. The chain employs TRBV6-1 and TRBJ2-4; perhaps D is TRBD1 or TRBD2 (5 bases each). Trimming pared 8 bases from V and 6 bases from J, leaving 17 bases between. The CDR3 has 14 residues. Germline loops: CDR1 MNHNS, CDR2 SASEGT. CDR3 coding DNA: TGTGCCAGCGGCCACGGGGCTAGCCGAAACATTCAGTACTTC. This sequence encodes CASGHGASRNIQYF.

This clonotype was counted only a few times. The chain has TRBV11-1 and TRBJ2-3, with 13 bases identical to TRBD2. CDR3 length equals 19 residues. The V gene's germline CDR1 is SGHAT and CDR2 FQDESV (reference sequence). After removal of 5 bases from V and 0 bases from J, the junction contained 11 bases not matched to a gene. The chain's CDR3 is CASSPGLAGVDFSTDTQYF. DNA for the CDR3: TGTGCCAGCAGCCCCGGACTAGCGGGGGTCGACTTTAGCACAGATACGCAGTATTTT.

This chain links TRBV7-9 with TRBJ1-4; tentatively, D is TRBD1 (6 bases). V lost 4 bases, J lost 4 bases, and 13 bases lay in between. Looked up from germline, CDR1 is SEHNR and CDR2 is FQNEAQ (reference sequence). There are 15 residues in the CDR3. CDR3 nucleotide sequence: TGTGCCAGCAGCTGGGGGGGGCAGAGTAATGAAAAACTGTTTTTT. Translation gives CASSWGGQSNEKLFF.

This chain links TRBV5-1 with TRBJ2-2, with 10 positions matching TRBD2. The CDR3 is made up of 14 amino acids. V trimming: 3 bases; J trimming: 7 bases; junction bases outside the gene matches: 3. Germline V CDR1 and CDR2: SGHRS, YFSETQ. The CDR3 DNA is TGCGCCAGCAGCTGGACTAGCGGCGGCGGGGAGCTGTTTTTT. This translates into CASSWTSGGGELFF.

The DNA of the CDR3 is TGTGCCAGCAGCTCAATCTTAAGCTCCTACAATGAGCAGTTCTTC. It translates to CASSSILSSYNEQFF. The chain has TRBV7-8 and TRBJ2-1; D not resolved. Germline CDR1 is SGHVS and CDR2 is FQNEAQ. CDR3 length equals 15 residues. V was trimmed by 4 bases and J by 0 bases, leaving 10 bases between them.

This clonotype was counted between two and nine times. The J gene is TRBJ2-7, the V gene TRBV20-1; possibly TRBD1 for D (6 bases). CDR1 DFQATT and CDR2 SNEGSKA come from the germline V gene (reference sequence). CDR3 size: 13 residues. The V and J ends lost 5 bases and 12 bases respectively, with 23 bases between them. The CDR3 reads CSAVLDRQFPLYF. The CDR3 DNA sequence: TGCAGTGCTGTTCTGGACAGACAATTCCCGTTGTACTTC.

This clonotype turned up a few times. This chain joins TRBV6-5 and TRBJ1-6; D possibly corresponds to TRBD1 (5 bases). Trimming removed 2 bases at V and 0 bases at J, with 17 bases between. This CDR3 contains 19 residues. The germline gives CDR1 MNHEY, CDR2 SVGAGI. The CDR3 sequence: CASSYRQGVFSSYNSPLHF. Here the CDR3 DNA reads TGTGCCAGCAGTTACCGGCAGGGTGTGTTTAGCTCCTATAATTCACCCCTCCACTTT.

In its sample, this clonotype was seen a few times. The rearrangement uses TRBV12-3 or TRBV12-4 and TRBJ1-1; tentative D call: TRBD1 (6 bases). V was pared by 9 bases and J by 4 bases, with 12 bases between. CDR3 length: 12 residues. The CDR3 nucleotides read TGTGCCAGTAGGGGGAGTGCCACTGAAGCTTTCTTT. As protein: CASRGSATEAFF.

The J gene is TRBJ2-2, the V gene TRBV24-1, with D perhaps TRBD2 (5 bases). CDR3 length equals 13 residues. Germline V CDR1 and CDR2: KGHDR, SFDVKD. Between the trimmed V and J ends, which lost 7 bases and 3 bases, there was a span of 8 bases. This chain's CDR3 is CATREEYTGELFF. The DNA of the CDR3 is TGTGCCACCAGGGAGGAGTACACCGGGGAGCTGTTTTTT.

Only a few counts were recorded for this clonotype. The chain joins TRBV6-2 or TRBV6-3 to TRBJ2-1, with TRBD2 identical over 7 bases. The CDR3 length is 15 residues. J was trimmed by 0 bases and V by 2 bases; bases with no gene match: 1. The germline V gene has CDR1 MNHEY and CDR2 SVGEGT. The DNA for the CDR3 is TGTGCCAGCAGTTACGGGGGGGGCTCCTACAATGAGCAGTTCTTC. This gives the protein CASSYGGGSYNEQFF.

Only a few counts were recorded for this clonotype. The chain uses TRBV24-1 and TRBJ1-2; D possibly corresponds to TRBD1 (5 bases). Trimming took 4 bases from V and 4 from J, leaving 6 bases between them. This CDR3 has 12 residues. CDR1 is KGHDR and CDR2 is SFDVKD in the germline V gene. The CDR3: CATSEQGYGYTF. The CDR3 DNA reads TGTGCCACCAGTGAGCAGGGCTATGGCTACACCTTC.

A few counts support this clonotype. V is TRBV12-3 or TRBV12-4 and J is TRBJ2-2, with D possibly matching TRBD1 (5 bases). CDR3 size: 16 residues. Deletions cut 3 bases from V and 0 bases from J, with 11 bases between. CDR3 in amino acids: CASSFKGHTNTGELFF. In DNA, the CDR3 is TGTGCCAGCAGTTTCAAGGGGCATACGAACACCGGGGAGCTGTTTTTT.

This sequence joins TRBV27 and TRBJ2-2; TRBD2 matches 8 bases. The trim removed 3 bases at V and 6 bases at J, leaving 9 bases unmatched. CDR3 length equals 16 residues. Germline lookup yields CDR1 MNHEY and CDR2 SMNVEV (reference sequence). CDR3: CASSFVRGARPGELFF. The CDR3 nucleotides are TGTGCCAGCAGTTTTGTGCGGGGGGCGCGCCCCGGGGAGCTGTTTTTT.

The J gene is TRBJ2-5, the V gene TRBV5-1; TRBD2 agrees at 9 bases. Germline V CDR1 and CDR2: SGHRS, YFSETQ. CDR3 length: 16 residues. Losses at the gene ends were 1 base for V and 1 base for J; bases not matched to a gene: 5. The CDR3 spells CASSLNPSGIQETQYF. As DNA, the CDR3 is TGCGCCAGCAGCTTGAATCCTAGCGGGATCCAAGAGACCCAGTACTTC.

The chain couples TRBV20-1 to TRBJ2-1, with D possibly being TRBD2 (6 bases). CDR3 size: 19 residues. The germline V gene has CDR1 DFQATT and CDR2 SNEGSKA (reference sequence). V gave up 1 base and J gave up 9 bases, with 31 bases separating them. In nucleotides, the CDR3 is TGCAGTGCTAGAGGTCACCCCACTATTCTAGCGCCGTTGATTACTGAGCAGTTCTTC. It translates to CSARGHPTILAPLITEQFF.